Described below is a single T cell receptor beta chain sequence and its context. The antigen this receptor binds is unknown. No clone much larger than this one lies a single base away; base qualities are absent. Healthy controls were 37 blood donors whose buffy coats came from the Finnish Red Cross blood service. All TCR-sequenced material derived from peripheral blood: patient blood samples and healthy donor buffy coats. Ficoll-Hypaque gradient centrifugation was used to isolate peripheral blood mononuclear cells. CD4+ cells were purified magnetically from the buffy coats of healthy controls. The Gentra Puregene Cell and Tissue kit was used to extract genomic DNA, and a Qubit 2.0 fluorometer was used to measure the amount of genomic DNA. This record belongs to a study of STAT5B mutations in CD4+ large granular lymphocyte leukemia (dated by TCRdb to between 2021 and 2024). With regard to the full study: Among healthy controls, the CDR3 'QG' motif was associated with a particular HLA allele. The TCRbeta repertoires of CD4+ T-cell large granular lymphocyte leukemia patients were compared with the TCRbeta repertoires of healthy blood donors. Flow cytometry on FACSCanto II or FACSVerse confirmed that purified fractions exceeded 95% purity among lymphocytes. On the study overall, not on this receptor specifically: Data were not HLA-matched; higher clonality in CD4+ versus CD8+ T-LGLL could reflect the relatively small sample size. Compared with healthy CD4+ repertoires, CD4-sorted patient repertoires appeared more clonal, and this difference remained even after the putative leukemic clones were removed. Each patient's main leukemic clonotypes were private, but approximately 26% of these clonotypes showed up at low frequency in the non-leukemic repertoires of other patients. TRBV06-family usage was enriched among the top patient clones (8/27) compared with healthy controls (2/35).

The immunoSEQ assay at survey resolution was applied to genomic DNA for sequencing of TCRbeta rearrangements. Per the original workflow: In the TCR sequencing data, the lowest productive clonotype frequency that could be detected was 2.59 x 10-5. Only productive TCRbeta rearrangements, defined as complete and in-frame sequences, were included in the analyses. Clonality for each sample was calculated as Simpson clonality in the immunoSEQ Analyzer version 3.0. Clones were grouped by frequency into very rare, small, medium, large (1-20%) or hyperexpanded (>20%) categories. Generation probabilities were estimated with OLGA 1.2.3, V-gene circos plots were generated with VDJtools, specificities were searched for in VDJdb, and CDR3 motifs were identified with GLIPH. The table comes from immuneACCESS by way of TCRdb, which keeps in-frame sequences with V and J called. Part of the clones is missing from these tables; in studies checked, under half for an unresolved V gene and the rest for unknown reasons. V, J and clone size are taken as reported in that table, and D and trimming were inferred from the DNA itself. In all, the sample holds approximately 32,000 clones, and approximately 90% of those were seen once. The ten largest clones add up to 0.97% of the sample.

V is pared back by 2 bases and J by 4 bases, with 8 bases lying between the germline termini. From the cysteine through the phenylalanine, the CDR3 covers 13 amino acids. Only CDR3 DNA remains: 39 bases, in frame from the first base. The germline V gene (reference sequence) yields GTSNPN for CDR1 and SVGIG for CDR2. The source of this sequence is a human donor in good health. In this chain, TRBV30 is recombined with TRBJ2-2; there is no confident call for the D gene. The sequencing sample was made of CD4+ T cells from blood buffy coats. The CDR3 region has the sequence CAWSPSFTGELFF. The nucleotide sequence reads TGTGCCTGGAGTCCCAGCTTCACCGGGGAGCTGTTTTTT. The full variable domain, completed from the reference TRBV30 and TRBJ2-2 proteins outside the CDR3, reads SQTIHQWPATLVQPVGSPLSLECTVEGTSNPNLYWYRQAAGRGLQLLFYSVGIGQISSEVPQNLSASRPQDRQFILSSKKLLLSDSGFYLCAWSPSFTGELFFGEGSRLTVL.